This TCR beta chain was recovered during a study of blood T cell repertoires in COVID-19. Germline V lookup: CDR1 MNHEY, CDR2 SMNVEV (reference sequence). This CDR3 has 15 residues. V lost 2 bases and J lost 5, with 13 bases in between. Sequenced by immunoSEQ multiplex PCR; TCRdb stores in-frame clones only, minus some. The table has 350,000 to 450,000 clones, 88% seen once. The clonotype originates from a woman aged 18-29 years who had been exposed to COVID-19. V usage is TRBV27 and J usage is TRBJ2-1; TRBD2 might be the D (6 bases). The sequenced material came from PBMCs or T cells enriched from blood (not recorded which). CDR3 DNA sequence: TGTGCCAGCAGTTTAGGGCTGCGGGGCAACAATGAGCAGTTCTTC. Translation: CASSLGLRGNNEQFF.